This T cell receptor beta chain stems from a study of blood T cell repertoires in COVID-19. Study overall: The samples span acute and convalescent COVID-19 from the United States, Italy and Spain. Sources were T cells, B-cell-depleted T cells, or PBMCs; the material itself was cDNA or gDNA.

CDR1 LNHDA and CDR2 SQIVND come from the germline V gene (reference sequence). The CDR3 length is 15 residues. V was pared by 5 bases and J by 5 bases, with 15 bases between. Authors' analysis steps: Counts of nucleated cells, estimated from reference gene primer amplification, were obtained. Here immunoSEQ multiplex PCR was the method, and the copy in TCRdb shows in-frame clones only, minus some. Clone size and the V and J calls come from that table; the DNA yielded D and trimming. There are some 110,000 clones in the sample; over 70% occur only once, and 0.7% to 0.85% lies in the top ten. The receptor's source is a woman between 65 and 79 years old with acute or convalescent COVID-19. The rearrangement joins TRBV19 to TRBJ2-2, with D tentatively TRBD2 (6 bases). The sample comprised peripheral blood. CDR3 sequence reads: CASSLGRGGTGELFF. The DNA for the CDR3 is TGTGCCAGTAGTTTGGGACGAGGAGGGACCGGGGAGCTGTTTTTT.